Listed here are 21 T cell receptor beta chains from one sample, sequenced in a study of shared clonotypes between healthy human individuals. Here immunoSEQ multiplex PCR was the method, and the copy in TCRdb shows in-frame clones only, minus some. Here the sample spans just over 2,000,000 clones, 85% to 95% being singletons. The specimen sequenced was naive CD4+ T cells sorted from blood. Subset: CD45RA+ positively selected. The receptors originated from a man aged 18 to 29 in good health.

V is TRBV30 and J is TRBJ2-7; 8 bases align to TRBD1. From germline, CDR1 is GTSNPN and CDR2 SVGIG (reference sequence). V lost 0 bases and J lost 7; bases outside the gene matches: 8. The CDR3 loop spans 14 amino acids. The DNA for the CDR3 is TGTGCCTGGAGTGTACAGGGGGTCTCGAGTGAGCAGTACTTC. Translation: CAWSVQGVSSEQYF.

V gene TRBV9 combines with J gene TRBJ2-7, with 9 bases identical to TRBD1. The CDR3 spans 14 residues. Germline values: CDR1 SGDLS, CDR2 YYNGEE. The trim removed 3 bases at V and 6 bases at J, leaving 7 bases unmatched. CDR3 residues: CASSASLTGGEQYF. The CDR3 nucleotides are TGTGCCAGCAGCGCTTCCCTGACAGGGGGCGAGCAGTACTTC.

The V and J genes are TRBV25-1 and TRBJ1-5; D is uncertain. Germline CDR1 is MGHDK and CDR2 is SYGVNS. CDR3 length: 12 amino acids. The V end was cut by 1 base, the J end by 6 bases, with 4 bases between. The CDR3 sequence: CASSEFGQPQHF. CDR3 in DNA: TGTGCCAGCAGTGAATTCGGTCAGCCCCAGCATTTT. Supplemented by reference TRBV25-1 and TRBJ1-5, the full variable domain reads EADIYQTPRYLVIGTGKKITLECSQTMGHDKMYWYQQDPGMELHLIHYSYGVNSTEKGDLSSESTVSRIRTEHFPLTLESARPSHTSQYLCASSEFGQPQHFGDGTRLSIL.

The chain is built from TRBV7-9 and TRBJ1-2; TRBD1 might be the D (5 bases). The V gene lost 4 bases and the J gene lost 1 base, with 10 bases spanning the gap. The CDR3 is 14 residues long. Germline V gene lookup returns CDR1 SEHNR and CDR2 FQNEAQ (reference sequence). The CDR3 is CASSSGLDNYGYTF. CDR3 sequence (DNA): TGTGCCAGCAGCTCGGGACTTGATAACTATGGCTACACCTTC.

The CDR3: CASRDGQGRYGYTF. The DNA for the CDR3 is TGCGCCAGCAGGGATGGACAGGGGCGGTATGGCTACACCTTC. This chain joins TRBV10-2 and TRBJ1-2; TRBD1 agrees at 9 bases. The CDR3 length is 14 residues. The trim removed 6 bases at V and 5 bases at J, leaving 7 bases unmatched. Germline V CDR1 and CDR2: WSHSY, SAAADI.

The rearrangement joins TRBV2 to TRBJ2-1, with 10 bases matching TRBD2. From germline, CDR1 is SNHLY and CDR2 FYNNEI. The CDR3 has 16 residues. The junction had 4 bases not matched to a gene; V was cut back by 0 bases and J by 5 bases. The DNA for the CDR3 is TGTGCCAGCAGTGAAGCGGCACTAGCGGGGAACAATGAGCAGTTCTTC. Residues: CASSEAALAGNNEQFF.

The chain recombines TRBV5-1 with TRBJ2-5; the D call may be TRBD1 or TRBD2 (5 bases each). This CDR3 comprises 14 residues. The V gene lost 4 bases and the J gene lost 5 bases, with 15 bases spanning the gap. Looked up from germline, CDR1 is SGHRS and CDR2 is YFSETQ. The CDR3 DNA sequence: TGCGCCAGCAGCCGGGACCTGGTTAGCGAGACCCAGTACTTC. Translated, it gives CASSRDLVSETQYF.

V usage is TRBV2 and J usage is TRBJ2-1; TRBD2 might be the D (6 bases). CDR3 length: 14 residues. Per the germline V gene, CDR1 is SNHLY and CDR2 is FYNNEI. Trimming pared 6 bases from V and 6 bases from J, leaving 15 bases between. The CDR3 region has the DNA TGTGCCAGCAGCCGGGACTCCCTAGGCAATGAGCAGTTCTTC. Translated, it gives CASSRDSLGNEQFF.

The gene calls are TRBV7-9 and TRBJ1-6; D possibly corresponds to TRBD1 (5 bases). Trimming removed 1 base at V and 6 bases at J, with 7 bases between. The CDR3 runs 14 residues. Germline loops: CDR1 SEHNR, CDR2 FQNEAQ (reference sequence). The CDR3 sequence is CASSLGGSNSPLHF. As DNA, the CDR3 is TGTGCCAGCAGCTTAGGGGGGAGTAATTCACCCCTCCACTTT.

V and J are TRBV2 and TRBJ1-1, with 7 bases fitting TRBD1. Germline-derived CDR1 and CDR2 are SNHLY and FYNNEI. V lost 2 bases and J lost 6; bases outside the gene matches: 6. This CDR3 is 14 amino acids long. The CDR3, as DNA: TGTGCCAGCAGTGAACTCAGGCAGGGGGCTGAAGCTTTCTTT. Amino acid sequence: CASSELRQGAEAFF.

The chain uses TRBV30 and TRBJ2-1; 13 bases fit TRBD2. With V trimmed by 8 bases and J by 6 bases, 10 bases remained unmatched. From germline, CDR1 is GTSNPN and CDR2 SVGIG (reference sequence). The CDR3 length is 15 residues. The CDR3 DNA is TGTGCCCTAGAACCGGGACTAGCGGGGACCAATGAGCAGTTCTTC. This translates into CALEPGLAGTNEQFF.

As regards this clone: Other DNA sequences of this sample code for an identical CDR3. The J gene is TRBJ2-7, the V gene TRBV2; the D gene is possibly TRBD1 (6 bases). CDR1 and CDR2 from the germline V gene are SNHLY and FYNNEI. The CDR3 runs 14 residues. V was cut by 4 bases and J by 1 base, with 11 bases left in between. The CDR3 coding sequence is TGTGCCAGCAGTGCTGAGACAGGATCCTACGAGCAGTACTTC. Translation: CASSAETGSYEQYF.

About this clone: Other DNA sequences in this sample translate to the same CDR3. CDR3 coding DNA: TGTGCCTGGAGTGTACCTGGCGGCTACACCTTC. Protein: CAWSVPGGYTF. The V gene is TRBV30, the J gene TRBJ1-2; D gene uncertain. Trimming took 0 bases from V and 8 from J, leaving 7 bases between them. Germline-derived CDR1 and CDR2 are GTSNPN and SVGIG (reference sequence). The CDR3 runs to 11 residues.

The chain uses TRBV15 and TRBJ2-2; D is undetermined. CDR1 LNHNV and CDR2 YYDKDF come from the germline V gene (reference sequence). This CDR3 spans 16 amino acids. V lost 5 bases and J 0 bases, leaving 13 bases between the germline ends. The CDR3 loop reads CATSPRGGSNTGELFF. As DNA, the CDR3 is TGTGCCACCAGCCCTCGAGGTGGGTCGAACACCGGGGAGCTGTTTTTT.

V gene TRBV19 combines with J gene TRBJ1-2; D ambiguous. The V end lost 5 bases, the J end lost 5 bases, and 18 bases lay between the germline ends. The germline CDR1 and CDR2 sequences are LNHDA and SQIVND (reference sequence). This CDR3 is built from 15 residues. CDR3 residues: CASSLSRGETYGYTF. The CDR3 DNA reads TGTGCCAGTAGTCTCTCCCGTGGGGAAACTTATGGCTACACCTTC. Full variable domain (missing parts from reference TRBV19 and TRBJ1-2): DGGITQSPKYLFRKEGQNVTLSCEQNLNHDAMYWYRQDPGQGLRLIYYSQIVNDFQKGDIAEGYSVSREKKESFPLTVTSAQKNPTAFYLCASSLSRGETYGYTFGSGTRLTVV.

The rearrangement joins TRBV19 to TRBJ1-5; no reliable D call. The CDR3 has 15 amino acids. The ends were cut back, 7 bases at V and 7 bases at J, with 20 bases in the middle. Looked up from germline, CDR1 is LNHDA and CDR2 is SQIVND (reference sequence). CDR3 in DNA: TGTGCCAGTACCTCGAGTAGGGCAGCGGAACAGCCCCAGCATTTT. Translated, it gives CASTSSRAAEQPQHF. The full variable domain, in which reference TRBV19 and TRBJ1-5 provide the parts outside the CDR3, is DGGITQSPKYLFRKEGQNVTLSCEQNLNHDAMYWYRQDPGQGLRLIYYSQIVNDFQKGDIAEGYSVSREKKESFPLTVTSAQKNPTAFYLCASTSSRAAEQPQHFGDGTRLSIL.

The rearrangement joins TRBV12-2 to TRBJ2-7; the table gives TRBD1 as D, unverified against the DNA. TRBV12-2 is a listed pseudogene. The CDR3 totals 15 residues. The CDR3 DNA reads TGTGCAAGTCCCGGTACGAAACGACAAACCTACGAGCAGTACTTC. Encoded protein: CASPGTKRQTYEQYF.

The rearrangement uses TRBV5-4 and TRBJ2-4, with TRBD1 as a possible D gene (6 bases). CDR3 length equals 15 residues. CDR1 and CDR2 (germline): SGHNT, YYREEE (reference sequence). Trimming pared 2 bases from V and 6 bases from J, leaving 15 bases between. CDR3 nucleotides: TGTGCCAGCAGCTTAGTCCAGCAGGGGATAAACATTCAGTACTTC. This codes for CASSLVQQGINIQYF.

This clone came up a few times. The V gene is TRBV25-1, the J gene TRBJ1-6, with 8 bases fitting TRBD1. J was trimmed by 12 bases and V by 5 bases; bases with no gene match: 9. Germline V gene data show CDR1 as MGHDK and CDR2 as SYGVNS. The CDR3 has 14 residues. The CDR3 sequence: CASSITGGGGPLHF. The CDR3 DNA reads as TGTGCCAGCAGTATTACAGGGGGTGGTGGACCCCTCCACTTT.

This chain links TRBV19 with TRBJ2-3, with D perhaps matching TRBD2 (5 bases). The CDR3 is 16 amino acids. Per germline, CDR1 LNHDA and CDR2 SQIVND (reference sequence). Trimming removed 1 base from V and 3 bases from J, with 14 bases in between. The chain's CDR3 is CASSIGFGSGTDTQYF. The CDR3 DNA reads as TGTGCCAGTAGTATAGGCTTTGGGAGCGGTACAGATACGCAGTATTTT.

The genes are TRBV29-1 and TRBJ2-3; D is uncertain. The CDR3 length is 14 residues. Germline V gene lookup returns CDR1 SQVTM and CDR2 ANQGSEA. Trimming took off 6 bases at V and 2 bases at J, with 15 bases between the two ends. The CDR3 sequence is CSVMIDSYTDTQYF. The CDR3 coding sequence is TGCAGCGTAATGATAGATTCCTACACAGATACGCAGTATTTT.